This T cell receptor (beta chain) came from a study of PD-1 blockade in classical Hodgkin lymphoma. Broader study findings: Diversity in CD4+ TCRs, unlike that measured in CD8+ TCRs, had risen significantly by C4D1.

Assay used: immunoSEQ multiplex PCR; TCRdb lists only in-frame clones, some missing. The table records approximately 26,000 clones, about 80% of them present only once. A word on this clone: The target antigen is unknown.

Time point reported: cycle 4 day 1 (C4D1), after 5 to 7 weeks of nivolumab. Every one of the patients relapsed after autologous stem cell transplantation (brentuximab vedotin exposure was variable). Complete response, partial response or progressive disease constituted the best responses recorded. The V gene's germline CDR1 is SGHTA and CDR2 FQGNSA. The germline V and J ends were trimmed by 5 bases and 4 bases, with 14 bases remaining between them. The CDR3 consists of 14 residues. This clonotype was obtained from a human donor with classical Hodgkin lymphoma. The chain joins TRBV7-2 to TRBJ2-5; possible D gene TRBD2, 5 bases. The sequencing used peripheral blood mononuclear cells (PBMCs), collected before the fourth cycle of nivolumab. CDR3 nucleotides: TGTGCCAGCAGCCCAACTAGGTTCCGAGAGACCCAGTACTTC. It is translated as CASSPTRFRETQYF.